Listed below are T cell receptor beta chains from one sample, sequenced in a study of OX40 agonist ivuxolimab in advanced cancers. Profiled with immunoSEQ multiplex PCR; TCRdb holds only in-frame clones, not every one. The sample consists of some 59,000 clones, roughly nine tenths of them appearing once. Sequences were derived from CD4+ or CD8+ T cells sorted from blood, sampled in a trial of the OX40 agonist ivuxolimab. These TCRs come from an adult with an advanced solid tumor such as melanoma, head and neck, liver or kidney cancer. Each CDR3 is given with its conserved first and last residue. Each record gives: D gene, V gene, CDR3 protein. The D gene is left open where the match is weak.

>NA|TRBV7-2
CASSLRGRVQETQYF
>NA|TRBV29-1
CSVDRQTNTEAFF
>TRBD1|TRBV28
CASRTGLRSQPQHF
>NA|TRBV6-1
CASSARGNTEAFF
>NA|TRBV7-2
CASSLQPIPNTDTQYF
>NA|TRBV6-5
CASSGPGTADPRGTF
>TRBD1|TRBV25-1
CASSPSGQKSSYNSPLHF
>NA|TRBV4-2
CASSQLFRSRNEQYF
>TRBD2|TRBV7-3
CASSLRALAGLNTGELFF
>TRBD1|TRBV7-9
CASSFVKGAIKNIQYF
>NA|TRBV30
CAWSVPESLGEKLFF
>TRBD2|TRBV5-4
CASSLGLAGGTSYEQYF
>NA|TRBV2
CASSSDGSSYNEQFF
>TRBD1|TRBV5-6
CASSSYRGNQPQHF
>NA|TRBV7-2
CASSLLGGDTEAFF
>TRBD1|TRBV11-2
CASSQGQVVETQYF
>TRBD1|TRBV6-1
CASTPQGYEQYF
>NA|TRBV2
CASSSQGAYEQYF
>NA|TRBV5-1
CASSSQGGADNEQFF
>TRBD2|TRBV4-2
CASSRGTSGAYNEQFF
>NA|TRBV11-3
CASSPRGGSYNEQFF
>TRBD2|TRBV5-1
CASGRGGRMSTDTQYF
>NA|TRBV4-1
CASSQPVAGVHEAFF
>TRBD1|TRBV5-1
CASSSRQGANEQYF
>TRBD1|TRBV11-2
CASSREGTGETGELFF
>TRBD2|TRBV18
CASSRRTSGSRGEQFF
>NA|TRBV11-3
CASTRDSGYGYTF
>TRBD1|TRBV30
CAWSAGTGSEKLFF
>NA|TRBV6-5
CASIRGYEQYF
>TRBD2|TRBV2
CASSELGLATETQYF
>NA|TRBV15
CATSPSRQGTDTQYF
>NA|TRBV12-5
CASGLGQGRDIQYF
>TRBD1|TRBV28
CASGTGNNQPQHF
>NA|TRBV12-5
CASGLGALSTDTQYF
>NA|TRBV10-3
CAISEGVGSYGYTF
>TRBD2|TRBV11-3
CASSSGLAGGNEQFF
>NA|TRBV27
CASSSHNQGFAEAFF
>NA|TRBV11-2
CASSFQRLGTEAFF
>TRBD2|TRBV5-8
CASSLVSGGGTDTQYF
>TRBD1|TRBV28
CASSTDRGRYEQYF
>NA|TRBV9
CASSLMTSLNTEAFF
>NA|TRBV5-6
CASSLGGPGGYTF
>TRBD2|TRBV7-3
CASSDSRARGGGETQYF
>TRBD2|TRBV5-1
CASSPRERGGRNEQFF
>NA|TRBV12-5
CASGIGQPPYEQYF
>NA|TRBV7-2
CASSLNFLGTSYEQYF
>NA|TRBV18
CASSRSGVDYGYTF
>NA|TRBV9
CASSVGRQWGPDTQYF
>NA|TRBV6-5
CASRPRGEGGELFF
>NA|TRBV9
CASSVDRAIETQYF
>TRBD2|TRBV30
CAWRRGTSARGTDTQYF
>TRBD1|TRBV2
CASRSAGGLDTQYF
>TRBD2|TRBV5-4
CASSLAGGRVRNEQFF
>NA|TRBV28
CASSLGSVGSYGYTF
>NA|TRBV19
CASSIGGGLVEAFF
>TRBD1|TRBV7-8
CASSSGQRNQPQHF
>NA|TRBV6-5
CASSRTRSSDTQYF
>TRBD2|TRBV27
CASSLIFSGRAETQYF
>NA|TRBV5-4
CASSSGGQGPFYEQYF
>NA|TRBV11-3
CASSLDAGGANTEAFF